Presented here are 30 T cell receptor beta chains from one specimen sequenced in a study of OX40 agonist ivuxolimab in advanced cancers. Sequencing was performed with immunoSEQ multiplex PCR; in TCRdb, only in-frame clones are kept and a portion is missing. The table has 60,000 to 75,000 clones, about 88% seen once; the top ten hold under 4.5%. The material sequenced was CD4+ or CD8+ T cells sorted from blood, taken in a trial of the OX40 agonist ivuxolimab. The receptors come from an adult with an advanced solid tumor such as melanoma, head and neck, liver or kidney cancer.

The CDR3 protein is CASSPQGAETQYF. CDR3 coding DNA: TGTGCCAGCAGCCCCCAAGGGGCGGAGACCCAGTACTTC. The chain links TRBV7-2 to TRBJ2-5; TRBD1 is a possible D gene (5 bases). V lost 5 bases and J 5 bases, leaving 12 bases between the germline ends. The CDR3 sequence is 13 residues long. The germline CDR1 and CDR2 sequences are SGHTA and FQGNSA.

This chain connects TRBV9 to TRBJ2-5, with D perhaps TRBD1 (6 bases). CDR3 size: 13 residues. The V end lost 2 bases, the J end lost 7 bases, and 12 bases lay between the germline ends. Germline V gene sequence: CDR1 SGDLS, CDR2 YYNGEE. This CDR3 is CASSVLQGATQYF. Here the CDR3 DNA reads TGTGCCAGCAGCGTCCTACAGGGAGCGACCCAGTACTTC.

The CDR3 protein is CASSYGGGAYNEQFF. CDR3 DNA sequence: TGTGCCAGCAGTTACGGCGGGGGGGCTTACAATGAGCAGTTCTTC. The chain combines TRBV6-5 with TRBJ2-1, with 9 bases that match TRBD2. The CDR3 spans 15 residues. Germline-derived CDR1 and CDR2 are MNHEY and SVGAGI. The V gene end was trimmed by 2 bases and the J gene end by 4 bases; junction bases not matched to a gene: 3.

The chain carries TRBV10-1 and TRBJ2-7, with D uncertain. CDR1 and CDR2 from the germline V gene are WNHNN and SYGVQD (reference sequence). Trimming cost V 0 bases and J 5 bases, with 14 bases left between them. This CDR3 contains 15 residues. The CDR3 region is CASSESCGPPDEQYF. The DNA for the CDR3 is TGCGCCAGCAGTGAGTCGTGCGGCCCCCCAGACGAGCAGTACTTC.

The chain combines TRBV4-3 with TRBJ2-7; tentatively, D is TRBD2 (5 bases). This CDR3 spans 14 amino acids. The germline CDR1 and CDR2 sequences are LGHNA and YSLEER. V lost 0 bases, J lost 5 bases, and 11 bases lay in between. The CDR3 DNA follows: TGCGCCAGCAGCCAAGATCCCCTCGGGAACGAGCAGTACTTC. It specifies CASSQDPLGNEQYF.

The rearrangement joins TRBV5-1 to TRBJ2-4; TRBD1 matches at 11 bases. The CDR3 is made up of 14 amino acids. V lost 4 bases to trimming and J lost 6 bases; unmatched junction nucleotides: 3. CDR1 is SGHRS, CDR2 YFSETQ, per germline. DNA of the CDR3: TGCGCCAGCAGCCCGGGGACAGGGGGAAACATTCAGTACTTC. Its protein is CASSPGTGGNIQYF.

This sequence joins TRBV10-3 and TRBJ1-6; 9 nucleotides match TRBD1. After removal of 5 bases from V and 11 bases from J, the junction contained 13 bases not matched to a gene. Germline CDR1 and CDR2: ENHRY and SYGVKD. This CDR3 spans 16 amino acids. For the CDR3, the DNA is TGTGCCATCAGTTCCCCGGGACAGGGAAAGGGTGCACCCCTCCACTTT. Translated, it gives CAISSPGQGKGAPLHF.

The CDR3 reads CASSLDGLANEQFF. CDR3 coding DNA: TGTGCCAGCAGCTTAGACGGGTTGGCCAATGAGCAGTTCTTC. The chain recombines TRBV7-7 with TRBJ2-1; D gene ambiguous. CDR1 and CDR2 (germline): SSHAT, FNYEAQ (reference sequence). Trimming shortened V by 1 base and J by 6 bases, and 10 bases separated the two germline ends. There are 14 residues in the CDR3.

V and J are TRBV14 and TRBJ2-6; D might be TRBD1 (6 bases). The CDR3 covers 16 residues. Deletions cut 6 bases from V and 1 base from J, with 13 bases between. The germline CDR1 and CDR2 sequences are SGHDN and FVKESK. CDR3 amino acids: CASRLAGASGANVLTF. Written as DNA, the CDR3 is TGTGCCAGCAGGCTCGCAGGGGCTTCTGGGGCCAACGTCCTGACTTTC.

This chain joins TRBV28 and TRBJ1-3; D not resolved. This CDR3 has 12 amino acids. The V gene lost 6 bases and the J gene lost 8 bases, with 11 bases spanning the gap. The germline gives CDR1 MDHEN, CDR2 SYDVKM. CDR3 in amino acids: CASSTARDTIYF. CDR3 DNA: TGTGCCAGCAGCACCGCCCGGGACACCATATATTTT.

The J gene is TRBJ2-1, the V gene TRBV7-3; 7 bases are shared with TRBD1. This CDR3 region has 13 residues. V lost 5 bases and J lost 10; bases outside the gene matches: 8. Germline-derived CDR1 and CDR2 are SGHTA and FQGTGA. This CDR3 is CASSPQPGQEQFF. CDR3 sequence (DNA): TGTGCCAGCAGCCCGCAACCGGGACAGGAGCAGTTCTTC.

This sequence joins TRBV5-1 and TRBJ1-2; 10 nucleotides line up with TRBD1. With 0 bases clipped from V and 6 bases from J, the junction kept 2 bases outside the gene matches. CDR1 is SGHRS, CDR2 YFSETQ, per germline. There are 14 residues in the CDR3. The CDR3 coding sequence is TGCGCCAGCAGCTTGGAGGGACAGGGGAATGGCTACACCTTC. This translates into CASSLEGQGNGYTF.

This chain joins TRBV7-8 and TRBJ2-1, with 7 bases that match TRBD2. The CDR3 is 18 amino acids. V dropped 5 bases and J dropped 7; count of bases not matched to a gene: 20. The germline gives CDR1 SGHVS, CDR2 FQNEAQ. The CDR3 loop is CASSPRLGGSGFVNEQFF. The CDR3 DNA sequence: TGTGCCAGCAGCCCCCGACTCGGTGGTAGCGGGTTTGTAAATGAGCAGTTCTTC.

The chain employs TRBV7-2 and TRBJ1-3; perhaps TRBD1 as D (5 bases). The CDR3 totals 15 residues. Germline CDR1 SGHTA, CDR2 FQGNSA. V was cut by 5 bases and J by 4 bases, with 15 bases left in between. The DNA for the CDR3 is TGTGCCAGCAGCCGGGACTTAGGGTCCGGAAACACCATATATTTT. Its protein product is CASSRDLGSGNTIYF. Full variable domain (remainder filled in from reference TRBV7-2 and TRBJ1-3): GAGVSQSPSNKVTEKGKDVELRCDPISGHTALYWYRQSLGQGLEFLIYFQGNSAPDKSGLPSDRFSAERTGGSVSTLTIQRTQQEDSAVYLCASSRDLGSGNTIYFGEGSWLTVV.

This chain uses TRBV2 with TRBJ2-7; 8 bases map to TRBD2. The germline CDR1 and CDR2 sequences are SNHLY and FYNNEI. The J segment lost 3 bases and the V segment lost 6 bases, leaving 10 bases of the junction unmatched. This CDR3 contains 15 residues. Written as DNA, the CDR3 is TGTGCCAGCAGCCGAGATAGCGGGGATCTCTACGAGCAGTACTTC. It is translated as CASSRDSGDLYEQYF.

J is TRBJ2-3 and V is TRBV7-2; no definite D call. Germline CDR1 reads SGHTA; CDR2 reads FQGNSA. Trimming left V 4 bases short and J 4 bases short, with 12 bases between. The CDR3 contains 14 residues. This chain's CDR3 is CASSSDRRADTQYF. Here the CDR3 DNA reads TGTGCCAGCAGCTCGGACCGAAGGGCAGATACGCAGTATTTT.

CDR3: CASSQDHEQYF. The CDR3 DNA is TGTGCCAGCAGCCAAGACCACGAGCAGTACTTC. V and J are TRBV14 and TRBJ2-7; D uncertain. The CDR3 runs to 11 residues. The V and J ends lost 0 bases and 5 bases respectively, with 2 bases between them. The germline V gene has CDR1 SGHDN and CDR2 FVKESK.

The chain employs TRBV7-2 and TRBJ2-6; D is ambiguous. Trimming stripped 7 bases from V and 4 bases from J, with 8 bases between. The CDR3 has 13 amino acids. Per germline, CDR1 SGHTA and CDR2 FQGNSA. The DNA of the CDR3 is TGTGCCAGCACGCCTACCGGGGCCAACGTCCTGACTTTC. This translates into CASTPTGANVLTF.

This chain uses TRBV25-1 with TRBJ2-4; D unresolved. Trimming took off 0 bases at V and 6 bases at J, with 3 bases between the two ends. CDR1 is MGHDK, CDR2 SYGVNS, per germline. The CDR3 sequence is 12 residues long. This CDR3 reads CASSEYPNIQYF. DNA of the CDR3: TGTGCCAGCAGTGAATACCCAAACATTCAGTACTTC.

The chain combines TRBV5-1 with TRBJ1-1, with D unclear. Trimming stripped 0 bases from V and 5 bases from J, with 14 bases between. Germline loops: CDR1 SGHRS, CDR2 YFSETQ. This CDR3 spans 15 amino acids. The CDR3 coding sequence is TGCGCCAGCAGCTTGGCCTTTCGGGGTCAGACTGAAGCTTTCTTT. Translating it yields CASSLAFRGQTEAFF.

The chain combines TRBV5-8 with TRBJ1-5; D is perhaps TRBD1 (5 bases). Germline loops: CDR1 SGHTS, CDR2 YDEGEE. Deletions cut 0 bases from V and 3 bases from J, with 10 bases between. The CDR3 has 15 residues. The CDR3 reads CASSLDGANNQPQHF. For the CDR3, the DNA is TGTGCCAGCAGCTTGGACGGGGCTAACAATCAGCCCCAGCATTTT.

This sequence joins TRBV27 and TRBJ2-2; D is uncertain. The CDR3 has 14 residues. V dropped 7 bases and J dropped 0 bases, with 9 bases sitting between them. Per the germline V gene, CDR1 is MNHEY and CDR2 is SMNVEV (reference sequence). Here the CDR3 reads CASNYRANTGELFF. The CDR3 region has the DNA TGTGCCAGCAATTACCGCGCGAACACCGGGGAGCTGTTTTTT.

The chain uses TRBV5-8 and TRBJ1-4; D is uncertain. Trimming pared 4 bases from V and 6 bases from J, leaving 16 bases between. The CDR3 extends over 15 amino acids. Germline V lookup: CDR1 SGHTS, CDR2 YDEGEE. The CDR3 sequence: CASSPQTVKHEKLFF. The CDR3 DNA is TGTGCCAGCAGCCCCCAAACAGTAAAGCATGAAAAACTGTTTTTT.

This clone was observed a single time. The chain couples TRBV20-1 to TRBJ2-2, with D perhaps matching TRBD1 or TRBD2 (5 bases each). The V and J ends lost 7 bases and 6 bases respectively, with 9 bases between them. CDR1 DFQATT and CDR2 SNEGSKA come from the germline V gene (reference sequence). The CDR3 runs to 11 residues. CDR3 sequence (DNA): TGCAGTGGAGGGGTTGCCGGGGAGCTGTTTTTT. This translates into CSGGVAGELFF.

The rearrangement links TRBV2 to TRBJ2-7; TRBD1 matches 8 bases. The V gene end was trimmed by 6 bases and the J gene end by 5 bases; junction bases not matched to a gene: 9. Germline values: CDR1 SNHLY, CDR2 FYNNEI. This CDR3 region has 14 residues. CDR3 coding DNA: TGTGCCAGCAGCTTCGGACAGGGTTTACACGAGCAGTACTTC. Protein product: CASSFGQGLHEQYF.

Note on this clone: Other nucleotide sequences in the sample specify the same CDR3. The chain couples TRBV6-5 to TRBJ2-3, with D possibly being TRBD2 (5 bases). The germline V gene encodes CDR1 MNHEY and CDR2 SVGAGI. The CDR3 extends over 12 amino acids. Trimming took off 4 bases at V and 6 bases at J, with 8 bases between the two ends. Written as DNA, the CDR3 is TGTGCCAGCAGTTCACGAGGGGATACGCAGTATTTT. It translates to CASSSRGDTQYF.

The chain joins TRBV28 to TRBJ2-5; 8 nucleotides match TRBD2. The CDR3 consists of 19 residues. With 1 base clipped from V and 4 bases from J, the junction kept 17 bases outside the gene matches. Germline assignment: CDR1 MDHEN and CDR2 SYDVKM. The CDR3 sequence: CASSLSAAGGYPLPETQYF. The DNA for the CDR3 is TGTGCCAGCAGTTTATCTGCGGCGGGGGGATACCCCCTGCCAGAGACCCAGTACTTC.

The chain uses TRBV27 and TRBJ1-2, with TRBD1 matching 8 bases. Trimming at V came to 3 bases and at J to 6 bases, leaving 3 bases not matched to a gene. CDR3 length: 13 amino acids. The germline gives CDR1 MNHEY, CDR2 SMNVEV (reference sequence). CDR3 nucleotides: TGTGCCAGCAGTTTCCGGGACAGGCATGGCTACACCTTC. As protein: CASSFRDRHGYTF.

The V and J genes are TRBV6-5 and TRBJ1-3; weak D call: TRBD1 (5 bases). The length of the CDR3 is 14 residues. Trimming stripped 6 bases from V and 4 bases from J, with 13 bases between. The germline CDR1 and CDR2 sequences are MNHEY and SVGAGI. The CDR3 protein is CASSPGVKGNTIYF. The CDR3 DNA reads as TGTGCCAGCAGCCCGGGGGTAAAGGGAAACACCATATATTTT.

CDR3: CASSQSRGFGELFF. Written as DNA, the CDR3 is TGTGCCAGCAGCCAGAGCAGGGGGTTCGGGGAGCTGTTTTTT. The chain uses TRBV7-2 and TRBJ2-2, with 7 bases fitting TRBD1. The germline gives CDR1 SGHTA, CDR2 FQGNSA. The CDR3 is 14 amino acids. Trimming cost V 5 bases and J 7 bases; bases outside gene matches: 7.